This entry describes one TCR beta chain. What it binds is not known. DNA at about 0.2 ug, 25,000 to 35,000 T cell genomes, went into sorted-subset replicate PCRs. In the original processing: Filtering of immunoSEQ junctional sequences could not match full-length read filtering. Using immunoSEQ multiplex PCR, the repertoire was profiled, and TCRdb retains in-frame clones only, with some absent. V and J calls and clone size follow that table, whereas D and trimming were derived from the DNA. The table has under 2.5 million clones, around 90% seen once. These data originate in a study of shared clonotypes between healthy human individuals. Study-wide results and caveats: Naive subsets, compared against memory subsets, generally had larger estimated richness values.

Germline assignment: CDR1 LGHNA and CDR2 YNFKEQ. CDR3 length: 11 amino acids. V gave up 5 bases and J gave up 6 bases, with 7 bases separating them. Source material: naive CD4+ T cells from PBMCs. Sample subset: CD45RA+ positively selected. This TCR derives from a man aged 18 to 29 in good health. Some clones in this sample may be carry-over from other donors' samples. V usage is TRBV4-2 and J usage is TRBJ2-5, with no clear D. The CDR3 sequence: CASSYMQTQYF. The CDR3 DNA follows: TGTGCCAGCAGCTATATGCAGACCCAGTACTTC.